This TCR beta chain was found in a study of blood T cell repertoires in COVID-19 (dated by TCRdb to about 2020). For the wider study: Samples from collaborators originated in the United States, Italy and Spain and spanned both the acute and convalescent phases of COVID-19. The prospective study material was composed of cDNA or gDNA derived from T cells, B-cell-depleted T cells, or PBMCs. Deeply sampled blood TCRbeta repertoires from subjects exposed to, actively infected with, or recovered from COVID-19 were included in the dataset. The repertoires were released in a freely available public database intended as a resource for research on the immune response to SARS-CoV-2. The samples were drawn from two sources: the first 160 participants of the ongoing ImmuneRACE study, and 1,000 to 1,500 subjects contributed by 6 global collaborators. The sample metadata nearly always contained a de-identified subject ID, COVID-19 status, age in years and sex. HLA class I and class II types, where available, came from metadata supplied by the sample provider rather than from assay-based typing. What the work shows at the level of the full study, not this receptor alone: The quantity of clinical and demographic metadata differed by source and by participant and was supplied without curation.

About this clone: The antigen this receptor binds is unknown. Per-nucleotide qualities are absent, and no much larger clonotype sits a single base away.

Counted from cysteine to phenylalanine, this CDR3 has 15 amino acids. Just the 45-base CDR3 DNA is kept, in frame starting at base 1. From a lookup of the germline V gene, CDR1 and CDR2 are SGHTA and FQGTGA. Trimming at the junction amounts to 5 bases on V and 4 bases on J, and the germline ends lie 14 bases apart. The collaborating institutions used their own protocols to collect whole blood in K2EDTA tubes. Collaborator samples were shipped for TCRbeta analysis as frozen whole blood, isolated PBMCs, or DNA extracted from either sample type. TCRbeta CDR3 regions were amplified from genomic DNA by means of the immunoSEQ Assay, a bias-controlled multiplex PCR. In the authors' own workflow: Nucleated cell counts per sample were estimated from amplification of reference gene primers within the assay. To quantify the absolute abundance of each unique TCRbeta CDR3 rearrangement, sequence reads were collapsed and filtered. For each sample, productive Simpson clonality was calculated as the square root of Simpson's diversity index across productive rearrangements. Drawn from immuneACCESS, this table holds only the in-frame rearrangements with V and J called that TCRdb kept. Clones are partly lost; checked studies trace under half to an unresolved V gene and leave the rest unexplained. The V and J calls and clone size are taken from that table; D and trimming were inferred from the DNA. In this sample the table shows some 41,000 clones, around 82% of which occur a single time. Together, the top ten hold about 40% of the sample.

The chain joins TRBV7-3 to TRBJ2-2; 5 matching bases give a weak D call of TRBD1. The source material was peripheral blood. This receptor was obtained from a man between 35 and 55 years old with active or convalescent COVID-19. Here the CDR3 is given as CASSPGAGITGELFF. DNA sequence: TGTGCCAGCAGCCCCGGAGCAGGGATCACCGGGGAGCTGTTTTTT.